The T cell receptor (beta chain) under discussion was sequenced for a study of glioma-infiltrating T cells. Study-wide results and caveats: Above-expected tissue-blood divergence occurred in all gliomas, most in low-grade ones. Only very few CDR3 sequences appeared in both tissue and blood.

J was trimmed by 4 bases and V by 3 bases; bases with no gene match: 9. CDR1 and CDR2 from the germline V gene are LNHNV and YYDKDF (reference sequence). This CDR3 spans 16 amino acids. The sample holds a few counts of this clonotype. What it binds is not known. TCR alpha and beta CDR3 regions were amplified from RNA using iRepertoire nested multiplex PCR. For one-step reverse transcription and amplification, about 90-450 ng of tissue mRNA or PBMC total RNA was used. TCRdb passed the multiplex PCR reads through MiXCR, listing each CDR3 protein once. The data show around 150,000 distinct CDR3 sequences, about two fifths seen once.

The sequenced sample was glioma tissue, nonneoplastic brain tissue, or PBMCs (not recorded which). This chain uses TRBV15 with TRBJ1-1; 9 nucleotides match TRBD1. The receptor was isolated from a human donor with low-grade glioma or glioblastoma, undergoing nonglioma brain surgery, or in good health (not recorded which). CDR3 protein: CATSREQGAGGTEAFF. The CDR3 nucleotides are TGTGCCACCAGCAGGGAACAGGGGGCAGGAGGCACTGAAGCTTTCTTT.